This TCR beta chain was identified in a study of graft-versus-host responses after intestinal transplantation (dated by TCRdb to the early 2020s). Regarding the complete study: Multivisceral, liver-intestinal, or isolated intestinal transplants were received by the recipients. Alloreactive clones were identified by sequencing pre-transplant mixed lymphocyte reaction products and comparing them with unstimulated pre-transplant donor and recipient T cells. Every recipient was given anti-thymocyte globulin induction, followed by around three years of maintenance tacrolimus and steroids. A peak of at least 4% donor T cells among recipient peripheral blood mononuclear cells was the definition used for donor T cell macrochimerism. Instead of going to the commercial service, samples from a few later patients were sequenced in-house on an Illumina MiSeq and processed with MiXCR. After intestinal transplantation, graft-versus-host and host-versus-graft alloreactive T cell clones were followed in the graft, circulation and bone marrow using bulk TCR-beta CDR3 sequencing. The cohort enrolled under 25 intestinal transplant recipients including one retransplant, and a few patients lacking pretransplant specimens were excluded. Here is what the overall study found, with its caveats: Early after transplant, peak levels of circulating GvH clones were associated with declines in HvG clones. In patients with donor T cell macrochimerism, the allografts had high GvH to HvG T cell clonal ratios. The conclusions were limited by the relatively low number and heterogeneity of the intestinal transplant patients. GvH clones turned up in recipient bone marrow, with some appearing earlier in ileal mucosa or blood, a pattern consistent with an intestinal mucosal origin.

In the first month after transplant, blood samples were collected up to 4 times, and after that at least monthly when available. The V end loses 1 base and the J end loses 9 bases, and a stretch of 11 bases separates them. The CDR3 goes from the cysteine to the phenylalanine over 13 residues. Just the 39-base CDR3 DNA is kept, in frame starting at base 1. In the germline V gene, CDR1 corresponds to SGHRS and CDR2 to YFSETQ. Libraries were built with the immunoSEQ multiplex PCR assay. For most patients, high-throughput TCR-beta CDR3 sequencing of genomic DNA was performed by Adaptive Biotechnologies. Under the source paper's analysis protocol: Adaptive's ImmunoSEQ software was the source of the TCR sequencing data for about 18 patients, while a few other patients were processed with MiXCR and VDJtools. CDR3 nucleotide sequences shared between donor and recipient were removed because the origin of such sequences could not be assigned. To count as alloreactive, a clone needed at least 2-fold expansion over unstimulated cells and a minimum CFSE-low frequency of 0.002% (template counts) or 0.001% (read counts). Mappable clones were those detected in sequenced pre-transplant spleen, lymph node, or MLR CFSE-low populations of the donor or recipient. The cumulative frequency of alloreactive clones was calculated as a percentage of all sequences, weighted by copy number. TCRdb holds this immuneACCESS table with in-frame rearrangements only. Some clones are missing; in checked studies, unresolved V genes explain under half, and the rest has no known cause. The V and J calls and clone size were taken over from that table, and D and trimming were inferred from the DNA. Here the sample has roughly 23,000 clones; roughly nine tenths occur a single time. Under 2% of the sample comes from the top ten.

Concerning this clone: Its antigen is currently not known. Within one base of it there is no much larger clone, and no base qualities were kept.

The chain is made from TRBV5-1 and TRBJ2-1, with a tentative D gene TRBD2 over 5 matching bases. This TCR was recovered from a human patient who received an intestinal transplant, so some T cells may come from the graft donor. The material sequenced was PBMCs, taken roughly 41 days after intestinal transplant. The DNA is as follows: TGCGCCAGCAGCTTGATTCGCAGCGGTGAGCAGTTCTTC. Translated, it reads CASSLIRSGEQFF.